The 18 T cell receptor beta chains below come from one sample, sequenced in a study of T cells in Graves' hyperthyroidism and ophthalmopathy. The TCR beta CDR3 regions underwent amplification using RNA transcripts as the source. Initially, a first-round RT-PCR of the TCR CDR3 employed the HTBI primer set. TCRdb passed the multiplex PCR reads through MiXCR, listing each CDR3 protein once. The data show 640,000 or so distinct CDR3 sequences, 14% to 15% seen once. Sequenced material: blood. The source of these receptors is a woman in her 40s with Graves' ophthalmopathy.

A few counts support this clonotype. The J gene is TRBJ2-2, the V gene TRBV9, with D hard to call. V shed 4 bases and J shed 4 bases, with 14 bases lying between them. Germline V gene lookup returns CDR1 SGDLS and CDR2 YYNGEE. The CDR3 is 15 amino acids. The CDR3 loop is CASSSAPVITGELFF. Here the CDR3 DNA reads TGTGCCAGCAGCTCCGCTCCTGTTATCACCGGGGAGCTGTTTTTT. The whole variable domain, remainder taken from reference TRBV9 and TRBJ2-2, is DSGVTQTPKHLITATGQRVTLRCSPRSGDLSVYWYQQSLDQGLQFLIQYYNGEERAKGNILERFSAQQFPDLHSELNLSSLELGDSALYFCASSSAPVITGELFFGEGSRLTVL.

This clonotype has at least ten counts. J is TRBJ1-6 and V is TRBV20-1; D is possibly TRBD1 (5 bases). Germline V gene lookup returns CDR1 DFQATT and CDR2 SNEGSKA (reference sequence). The length of the CDR3 is 14 residues. Trimming took 6 bases from V and 8 from J, leaving 17 bases between them. The CDR3 DNA reads TGCAGTGCACCGAGGGGAAGGGGCGATTCACCCCTCCACTTT. Protein sequence: CSAPRGRGDSPLHF.

This clonotype was picked up many times. The V call is TRBV30, the J call TRBJ1-1, with 7 nucleotides matching TRBD1. CDR1 is GTSNPN, CDR2 SVGIG, per germline (reference sequence). This CDR3 is built from 14 residues. V was pared by 6 bases and J by 3 bases, with 10 bases of the junction left unmatched. The CDR3 DNA sequence: TGTGCCTGTGTTGACAGGGACGGGGACACTGAAGCTTTCTTT. Its translation: CACVDRDGDTEAFF.

This clonotype was picked up many times. The chain carries TRBV7-8 and TRBJ2-5, with D possibly being TRBD1 or TRBD2 (6 bases each). The CDR3 is 16 amino acids. Germline loops: CDR1 SGHVS, CDR2 FQNEAQ. V was shortened by 2 bases and J by 1 base, with 14 bases between the two germline ends. The CDR3 is CASSLRGASAQETQYF. The CDR3 coding sequence is TGTGCCAGCAGCTTAAGGGGGGCTTCTGCCCAAGAGACCCAGTACTTC.

This clonotype was counted many times. The chain has TRBV5-6 and TRBJ1-5, with TRBD1 as a possible D gene (5 bases). Germline V lookup: CDR1 SGHDT, CDR2 YYEEEE. The ends were cut back, 6 bases at V and 3 bases at J, with 16 bases in the middle. The CDR3 loop spans 15 amino acids. As DNA, the CDR3 is TGTGCCAGCAACCAGTGGGGACGGGCCAATCAGCCCCAGCATTTT. Residues: CASNQWGRANQPQHF.

This clonotype was seen many times. The genes are TRBV27 and TRBJ2-7; 13 bases are a match to TRBD2. V trimming: 6 bases; J trimming: 7 bases; junction bases outside the gene matches: 6. CDR1 MNHEY and CDR2 SMNVEV come from the germline V gene (reference sequence). This CDR3 is built from 14 residues. This chain's CDR3 is CASRLAGGTVEQYF. In DNA form, the CDR3 reads TGTGCCAGCAGACTAGCGGGAGGGACTGTGGAGCAGTACTTC.

This clonotype has a count of ten or more. The genes are TRBV28 and TRBJ2-7; D is unresolved. The germline CDR1 and CDR2 sequences are MDHEN and SYDVKM. The CDR3 length is 15 residues. Trimming left V 3 bases short and J 3 bases short, with 15 bases between. CDR3 sequence reads: CASSFWESTLYEQYF. For the CDR3, the DNA is TGTGCCAGCAGTTTCTGGGAATCGACCCTCTACGAGCAGTACTTC.

This clonotype was counted ten times or more. The chain is built from TRBV28 and TRBJ1-3, with D maybe TRBD1 (5 bases). The CDR3 is 14 residues long. Per the germline V gene, CDR1 is MDHEN and CDR2 is SYDVKM. V shed 8 bases and J shed 4 bases, with 15 bases lying between them. CDR3 amino acids: CASLISGRGNTIYF. The CDR3 DNA sequence: TGTGCCAGCCTTATTTCGGGGCGAGGAAACACCATATATTTT. Full variable domain (remainder filled in from reference TRBV28 and TRBJ1-3): DVKVTQSSRYLVKRTGEKVFLECVQDMDHENMFWYRQDPGLGLRLIYFSYDVKMKEKGDIPEGYSVSREKKERFSLILESASTNQTSMYLCASLISGRGNTIYFGEGSWLTVV.

This clonotype occurred many times. The V call is TRBV7-8, the J call TRBJ1-5, with TRBD1 matching 7 bases. Germline values: CDR1 SGHVS, CDR2 FQNEAQ. The ends lost 2 bases at V and 5 bases at J; junction bases unmatched: 3. This CDR3 has 14 residues. In DNA, the CDR3 is TGTGCCAGCAGCTTAAGGGGGCCGGATCAGCCCCAGCATTTT. Residues: CASSLRGPDQPQHF.

The table lists this clonotype with many counts. The gene calls are TRBV12-3 or TRBV12-4 and TRBJ2-2; D remains unclear. The CDR3 contains 13 residues. V lost 4 bases to trimming and J lost 1 base, with 4 bases between them. Here the CDR3 reads CASSYRNTGELFF. The CDR3 coding sequence is TGTGCCAGCAGTTACCGGAACACCGGGGAGCTGTTTTTT.

This clonotype appeared a few times. The chain employs TRBV5-1 and TRBJ1-1, with D possibly TRBD1 on 6 matching bases. Trimming took off 4 bases at V and 1 base at J, with 11 bases between the two ends. Germline V CDR1 and CDR2: SGHRS, YFSETQ. The CDR3 contains 14 residues. The CDR3 bases are TGCGCCAGCAGCGACCAAGGGGGGAACACTGAAGCTTTCTTT. Translation: CASSDQGGNTEAFF. Full variable domain (outside the CDR3, taken from reference TRBV5-1 and TRBJ1-1): KAGVTQTPRYLIKTRGQQVTLSCSPISGHRSVSWYQQTPGQGLQFLFEYFSETQRNKGNFPGRFSGRQFSNSRSEMNVSTLELGDSALYLCASSDQGGNTEAFFGQGTRLTVV.

This clonotype was found many times. The rearrangement joins TRBV6-2 or TRBV6-3 to TRBJ2-7, with D tentatively TRBD1 (6 bases). From germline, CDR1 is MNHEY and CDR2 SVGEGT. The CDR3 sequence is 14 residues long. With 5 bases removed from V and 0 bases from J, the gap between germline ends came to 11 bases. The DNA of the CDR3 is TGTGCCAGCAGTCTGACAGGAATCTCCTACGAGCAGTACTTC. Amino acid sequence: CASSLTGISYEQYF.

This clonotype turned up a few times. The V call is TRBV10-2, the J call TRBJ2-5, with no clear D. The germline V and J ends were trimmed by 3 bases and 4 bases, with 15 bases remaining between them. The CDR3 contains 15 residues. CDR1 WSHSY and CDR2 SAAADI come from the germline V gene. The CDR3 protein is CASSDVGIGGETQYF. CDR3 DNA sequence: TGCGCCAGCAGTGATGTAGGGATAGGCGGAGAGACCCAGTACTTC.

This clonotype came up many times. The V and J genes are TRBV7-9 and TRBJ2-3; possibly TRBD1 or TRBD2 for D (5 bases each). This CDR3 is built from 12 residues. Germline V gene sequence: CDR1 SEHNR, CDR2 FQNEAQ (reference sequence). V was cut by 4 bases and J by 3 bases, with 5 bases left in between. The CDR3: CASSWGTDTQYF. In nucleotides, the CDR3 is TGTGCCAGCAGCTGGGGGACAGATACGCAGTATTTT. Together with reference TRBV7-9 and TRBJ2-3, the CDR3 gives the full variable domain: DTGVSQNPRHKITKRGQNVTFRCDPISEHNRLYWYRQTLGQGPEFLTYFQNEAQLEKSRLLSDRFSAERPKGSFSTLEIQRTEQGDSAMYLCASSWGTDTQYFGPGTRLTVL.

The CDR3 coding sequence is TGTGCCAGCAGGGACAGTGGAGAGCAGTACTTC. Amino acid sequence: CASRDSGEQYF. This chain links TRBV6-1 with TRBJ2-7, with D possibly matching TRBD1 (6 bases). Germline V gene lookup returns CDR1 MNHNS and CDR2 SASEGT. The V end lost 6 bases, the J end lost 7 bases, and 10 bases lay between the germline ends. This CDR3 has 11 residues.

This clonotype was found many times. The chain uses TRBV15 and TRBJ1-1; D unresolved. Germline-derived CDR1 and CDR2 are LNHNV and YYDKDF (reference sequence). The V end was cut by 1 base, the J end by 4 bases, with 7 bases between. The CDR3 runs 13 residues. The CDR3 DNA follows: TGTGCCACCAGCAGAGCCTCCATCACTGAAGCTTTCTTT. Its protein product is CATSRASITEAFF. Together with reference TRBV15 and TRBJ1-1, the CDR3 gives the full variable domain: DAMVIQNPRYQVTQFGKPVTLSCSQTLNHNVMYWYQQKSSQAPKLLFHYYDKDFNNEADTPDNFQSRRPNTSFCFLDIRSPGLGDTAMYLCATSRASITEAFFGQGTRLTVV.

This clonotype was counted many times. V and J are TRBV12-3 or TRBV12-4 and TRBJ2-1, with TRBD2 identical over 7 bases. J was trimmed by 6 bases and V by 3 bases; bases with no gene match: 8. CDR3 length equals 15 residues. The CDR3 protein is CASSFWREIVNEQFF. CDR3 sequence (DNA): TGTGCCAGCAGTTTCTGGCGGGAGATCGTCAATGAGCAGTTCTTC.

The chain recombines TRBV29-1 with TRBJ2-5; D is unresolved. The germline V and J ends were trimmed by 2 bases and 4 bases, with 11 bases remaining between them. CDR1 SQVTM and CDR2 ANQGSEA come from the germline V gene. This CDR3 is 13 amino acids long. The DNA for the CDR3 is TGCAGCGTTGAACCCCAGGCTGGAGAGACCCAGTACTTC. Translated: CSVEPQAGETQYF.